The 8 T cell receptor beta chains below all came from one sample that was sequenced in a study of PD-1 blockade in mismatch repair-deficient tumors. The time point was: roughly 11-day in vitro stimulation with candidate neoantigen peptide 4. Repertoires were generated with immunoSEQ multiplex PCR, while TCRdb's copy carries only in-frame clones and drops some. The repertoire has approximately 13,000 clones, around four fifths of them found once; the top ten carry 20% to 25%. Antigens of these TCRs are unknown. The sample consisted of cells cultured in vitro, taken from a patient treated with pembrolizumab. Receptors were obtained from an adult with mismatch repair-deficient cancer.

The rearrangement links TRBV19 to TRBJ1-1; maybe TRBD1 (6 bases). The V gene's germline CDR1 is LNHDA and CDR2 SQIVND (reference sequence). V was pared by 3 bases and J by 1 base, with 9 bases between. CDR3 length: 14 amino acids. The CDR3: CASSIGTPNTEAFF. In DNA form, the CDR3 reads TGTGCCAGTAGTATCGGGACACCGAACACTGAAGCTTTCTTT.

This clone was counted once. V usage is TRBV4-1 and J usage is TRBJ1-3; D is unclear. CDR1 and CDR2 (germline): MGHRA, YSYEKL. Trimming left V 1 base short and J 1 base short, with 14 bases between. The CDR3 has 17 residues. CDR3 in DNA: TGCGCCAGCAGCCAAGTCTTTAGGGAAATATCTGGAAACACCATATATTTT. Protein product: CASSQVFREISGNTIYF.

This chain's CDR3 is CASSREERGCNQPQHF. CDR3 coding DNA: TGTGCCAGCAGCCGGGAGGAAAGGGGGTGCAATCAGCCCCAGCATTTT. The gene calls are TRBV5-6 and TRBJ1-5, with a possible D match to TRBD1 (6 bases). CDR1 SGHDT and CDR2 YYEEEE come from the germline V gene. Trimming cost V 4 bases and J 2 bases, with 16 bases left between them. The CDR3 length is 16 residues. The full variable domain, rest sourced from reference TRBV5-6 and TRBJ1-5, is DAGVTQSPTHLIKTRGQQVTLRCSPKSGHDTVSWYQQALGQGPQFIFQYYEEEERQRGNFPDRFSGHQFPNYSSELNVNALLLGDSALYLCASSREERGCNQPQHFGDGTRLSIL.

The CDR3 loop is CASSRGGLAGETIYNEQFF. CDR3 sequence (DNA): TGTGCCAGCAGCCGGGGGGGACTAGCGGGAGAAACGATTTACAATGAGCAGTTCTTC. V and J are TRBV27 and TRBJ2-1; 14 bases map to TRBD2. Per the germline V gene, CDR1 is MNHEY and CDR2 is SMNVEV (reference sequence). The length of the CDR3 is 19 residues. V shed 6 bases, J shed 4 bases, and the junction held 14 bases outside the gene matches.

This rearrangement joins TRBV9 to TRBJ1-4; 10 nucleotides align to TRBD1. The CDR3 contains 17 residues. From germline, CDR1 is SGDLS and CDR2 YYNGEE. V lost 0 bases, J lost 2 bases, and 4 bases stayed unmatched. CDR3 DNA: TGTGCCAGCAGCGTAGTCGGGACAGGGGCCACTAATGAAAAACTGTTTTTT. It codes for CASSVVGTGATNEKLFF. Using reference TRBV9 and TRBJ1-4 for the parts outside the CDR3, the full variable domain is DSGVTQTPKHLITATGQRVTLRCSPRSGDLSVYWYQQSLDQGLQFLIQYYNGEERAKGNILERFSAQQFPDLHSELNLSSLELGDSALYFCASSVVGTGATNEKLFFGSGTQLSVL.

The rearrangement uses TRBV6-5 and TRBJ2-1; a possible D gene is TRBD2 (6 bases). This CDR3 spans 16 amino acids. V lost 0 bases and J 6 bases, leaving 15 bases between the germline ends. Germline CDR1 MNHEY, CDR2 SVGAGI. CDR3: CASSYSATWRGNEQFF. The DNA of the CDR3 is TGTGCCAGCAGTTACTCCGCCACTTGGAGGGGCAATGAGCAGTTCTTC.

V is TRBV6-5 and J is TRBJ1-4, with 7 bases identical to TRBD1. The germline V gene has CDR1 MNHEY and CDR2 SVGAGI. The CDR3 covers 14 residues. The trim removed 6 bases at V and 7 bases at J, leaving 8 bases unmatched. The CDR3 sequence: CASSRDSGGEKLFF. Here the CDR3 DNA reads TGTGCCAGCAGCCGGGACAGTGGGGGTGAAAAACTGTTTTTT.

The chain uses TRBV10-2 and TRBJ2-7, with no clear D. Trimming took off 5 bases at V and 3 bases at J, with 5 bases between the two ends. The V gene's germline CDR1 is WSHSY and CDR2 SAAADI. This CDR3 has 11 residues. The CDR3 spells CASSHSYEQYF. CDR3 bases: TGCGCCAGCAGTCACAGCTACGAGCAGTACTTC.